Presented here are 32 T cell receptor beta chains from one specimen sequenced in a study of T cell responses to AZD1222 COVID-19 vaccine. The protocol was immunoSEQ multiplex PCR, while the TCRdb copy is restricted to in-frame clones and leaves out a portion. The table records more than 100,000 clones, over 75% of them present only once. This specimen consisted of peripheral blood, obtained on day 0 of AZD1222 vaccination. These receptor sequences come from an adult in good health.

The J gene is TRBJ2-6, the V gene TRBV28, with D possibly matching TRBD1 (5 bases). Trimming took 5 bases from V and 6 from J, leaving 17 bases between them. CDR3 length: 16 residues. Germline CDR1 is MDHEN and CDR2 is SYDVKM. CDR3 protein: CASSTSRALAANVLTF. The CDR3, as DNA: TGTGCCAGCAGTACATCCAGGGCCTTGGCGGCCAACGTCCTGACTTTC.

V gene TRBV6-2 or TRBV6-3 combines with J gene TRBJ1-5; weak D call: TRBD1 (6 bases). V lost 5 bases to trimming and J lost 6 bases, with 17 bases between them. Germline-derived CDR1 and CDR2 are MNHEY and SVGEGT. CDR3 length: 15 amino acids. CDR3 sequence reads: CASSRDRGGGQPQHF. The CDR3 DNA reads as TGTGCCAGCAGTCGAGATCGAGGAGGGGGTCAGCCCCAGCATTTT.

The rearrangement uses TRBV6-5 and TRBJ1-6; D is undetermined. V was pared by 6 bases and J by 7 bases, with 16 bases between. Germline assignment: CDR1 MNHEY and CDR2 SVGAGI. The length of the CDR3 is 15 residues. CDR3 sequence: CASRIQGNDNSPLHF. In nucleotides, the CDR3 is TGTGCCAGCAGAATACAAGGAAATGACAATTCACCCCTCCACTTT.

The genes are TRBV6-5 and TRBJ1-1; 7 bases match TRBD1. With 5 bases clipped from V and 5 bases from J, the junction kept 8 bases outside the gene matches. This CDR3 contains 14 residues. Germline values: CDR1 MNHEY, CDR2 SVGAGI. DNA of the CDR3: TGTGCCAGCAGTCCTTTCACAGGGGAGACTGAAGCTTTCTTT. As protein: CASSPFTGETEAFF.

The V and J genes are TRBV6-5 and TRBJ1-5; 7 bases line up with TRBD1. V lost 5 bases to trimming and J lost 6 bases; unmatched junction nucleotides: 7. CDR1 MNHEY and CDR2 SVGAGI come from the germline V gene. The CDR3 runs 14 residues. The CDR3 DNA is TGTGCCAGCAGTCCGGGACAGTCTCTTCAGCCCCAGCATTTT. It translates to CASSPGQSLQPQHF.

The V gene is TRBV5-6, the J gene TRBJ2-1, with no clear D. Germline V CDR1 and CDR2: SGHDT, YYEEEE. The CDR3 extends over 14 amino acids. V dropped 0 bases and J dropped 0 bases, with 4 bases sitting between them. CDR3 nucleotides: TGTGCCAGCAGCTTGGACAGCTCCTACAATGAGCAGTTCTTC. Encoded protein: CASSLDSSYNEQFF.

This chain joins TRBV7-9 and TRBJ1-1, with a possible D match to TRBD1 (5 bases). V lost 4 bases and J 2 bases, leaving 14 bases between the germline ends. The length of the CDR3 is 15 residues. Germline V gene data show CDR1 as SEHNR and CDR2 as FQNEAQ (reference sequence). CDR3 region: CASSSRTPVNTEAFF. DNA of the CDR3: TGTGCCAGCAGCTCCAGGACACCGGTTAACACTGAAGCTTTCTTT.

This rearrangement joins TRBV24-1 to TRBJ2-6; no clear D. Germline CDR1 and CDR2: KGHDR and SFDVKD. This CDR3 is built from 15 residues. The germline V and J ends were trimmed by 5 bases and 4 bases, with 11 bases remaining between them. In DNA, the CDR3 is TGTGCCACCAGTGGAGCAGGCTCGGGGGCCAACGTCCTGACTTTC. This codes for CATSGAGSGANVLTF.

The chain is built from TRBV12-3 or TRBV12-4 and TRBJ1-2; 9 bases line up with TRBD1. The CDR3 totals 13 residues. J lost 7 bases, V lost 7 bases, and 7 bases had no gene match. The CDR3 here is CASTTQGASGYTF. The CDR3 nucleotides are TGTGCCAGCACCACACAGGGGGCAAGTGGCTACACCTTC.

The chain is built from TRBV27 and TRBJ1-2; 9 positions match TRBD1. The CDR3 is 14 amino acids. With V trimmed by 5 bases and J by 4 bases, 5 bases remained unmatched. CDR1 MNHEY and CDR2 SMNVEV come from the germline V gene (reference sequence). This CDR3 reads CASSKGQGSYGYTF. DNA for the CDR3: TGTGCCAGCAGTAAGGGACAGGGATCCTATGGCTACACCTTC.

J is TRBJ2-1 and V is TRBV5-1; the match to TRBD2 covers 7 bases. The CDR3 totals 15 residues. Germline lookup yields CDR1 SGHRS and CDR2 YFSETQ. V was pared by 6 bases and J by 7 bases, with 13 bases of the junction left unmatched. CDR3 residues: CASTRVVAGANEQFF. DNA of the CDR3: TGCGCCAGCACCCGGGTTGTGGCGGGAGCAAATGAGCAGTTCTTC.

The chain combines TRBV28 with TRBJ2-1; D gene unclear. V lost 2 bases and J 1 base, leaving 6 bases between the germline ends. Germline V lookup: CDR1 MDHEN, CDR2 SYDVKM. This CDR3 is 14 amino acids long. CDR3 region: CASSLQGSYNEQFF. The CDR3 DNA reads as TGTGCCAGCAGTTTACAAGGTTCCTACAATGAGCAGTTCTTC.

CDR3 protein: CASSFFGQGAGELFF. CDR3 coding DNA: TGTGCCAGCAGCTTTTTTGGTCAGGGGGCCGGGGAGCTGTTTTTT. The chain carries TRBV7-3 and TRBJ2-2; 7 nucleotides align to TRBD1. The V and J ends lost 3 bases and 6 bases, in that order; junction bases with no gene match: 7. The CDR3 length is 15 residues. The germline V gene encodes CDR1 SGHTA and CDR2 FQGTGA.

Only one count was recorded for this clone. The chain is built from TRBV15 and TRBJ2-2; possible D gene TRBD1, 5 bases. Germline assignment: CDR1 LNHNV and CDR2 YYDKDF (reference sequence). With 1 base removed from V and 3 bases from J, the gap between germline ends came to 15 bases. The length of the CDR3 is 17 residues. Here the CDR3 reads CATSRVLGQGYTGELFF. The CDR3 bases are TGTGCCACCAGCAGAGTATTGGGGCAGGGCTACACCGGGGAGCTGTTTTTT.

The chain carries TRBV11-2 and TRBJ2-7; no clear D. V lost 3 bases and J lost 2, with 2 bases in between. The germline V gene has CDR1 SGHAT and CDR2 FQNNGV. This CDR3 has 11 residues. CDR3 in amino acids: CASSLTYEQYF. DNA for the CDR3: TGTGCCAGCAGCTTGACCTACGAGCAGTACTTC.

The chain combines TRBV28 with TRBJ2-7, with a possible D match to TRBD2 (7 bases). The V end was cut by 6 bases, the J end by 4 bases, with 13 bases between. The germline CDR1 and CDR2 sequences are MDHEN and SYDVKM. CDR3 length: 13 amino acids. The CDR3 nucleotides are TGTGCCAGCAGGGGCGGGGGCTGGTACGAGCAGTACTTC. The encoded protein is CASRGGGWYEQYF.

The chain is built from TRBV28 and TRBJ1-3, with a weak D call TRBD1 (5 bases). Trimming pared 7 bases from V and 2 bases from J, leaving 12 bases between. The CDR3 loop spans 14 amino acids. In germline, CDR1 is MDHEN, CDR2 SYDVKM. The CDR3 loop is CASILQGAGNTIYF. The CDR3 region has the DNA TGTGCCAGCATTCTTCAGGGTGCTGGAAACACCATATATTTT.

The chain joins TRBV5-6 to TRBJ2-3; TRBD1 agrees at 12 bases. Germline V gene lookup returns CDR1 SGHDT and CDR2 YYEEEE. The V and J ends lost 3 bases and 6 bases, in that order; junction bases with no gene match: 5. CDR3 length: 15 amino acids. CDR3 coding DNA: TGTGCCAGCAGCTCGGGACAGGGGGCTAGGGATACGCAGTATTTT. Translation: CASSSGQGARDTQYF.

The chain employs TRBV28 and TRBJ2-1; a possible D gene is TRBD1 (6 bases). The CDR3 spans 14 residues. Germline lookup yields CDR1 MDHEN and CDR2 SYDVKM. V lost 1 base and J 8 bases, leaving 12 bases between the germline ends. The CDR3 DNA is TGTGCCAGCAGTTTATCGGGCCCAGGGGATGAGCAGTTCTTC. Protein: CASSLSGPGDEQFF.

This chain uses TRBV6-2 or TRBV6-3 with TRBJ1-5; D gene ambiguous. This CDR3 has 14 residues. The V end lost 2 bases, the J end lost 2 bases, and 7 bases lay between the germline ends. Per germline, CDR1 MNHEY and CDR2 SVGEGT. The CDR3 DNA reads TGTGCCAGCAGTTACCCTACAGGCAATCAGCCCCAGCATTTT. Translation: CASSYPTGNQPQHF.

This chain connects TRBV28 to TRBJ1-1; D perhaps matches TRBD1 (5 bases). V was clipped by 3 bases and J by 10 bases, with 12 bases between them. The CDR3 length is 12 residues. In germline, CDR1 is MDHEN, CDR2 SYDVKM. CDR3: CASSFSREAAFF. The CDR3 DNA is TGTGCCAGCAGTTTCAGCAGGGAAGCAGCTTTCTTT.

The CDR3 region has the DNA TGTGCCAGCTCACCACCGGGACAGGGAAACACAGATACGCAGTATTTT. As protein: CASSPPGQGNTDTQYF. The chain links TRBV18 to TRBJ2-3, with 9 bases fitting TRBD1. Per germline, CDR1 KGHSH and CDR2 LQKENI. Trimming took 0 bases from V and 2 from J; bases not matched to a gene: 3. This CDR3 has 16 amino acids. Full variable domain (missing parts from reference TRBV18 and TRBJ2-3): NAGVMQNPRHLVRRRGQEARLRCSPMKGHSHVYWYRQLPEEGLKFMVYLQKENIIDESGMPKERFSAEFPKEGPSILRIQQVVRGDSAAYFCASSPPGQGNTDTQYFGPGTRLTVL.

V and J are TRBV9 and TRBJ1-5; TRBD1 might be the D (5 bases). The CDR3 runs to 15 residues. Germline loops: CDR1 SGDLS, CDR2 YYNGEE. V lost 0 bases to trimming and J lost 0 bases, with 7 bases between them. CDR3 sequence: CASSVDDSSNQPQHF. The CDR3 DNA sequence: TGTGCCAGCAGCGTAGATGACAGTAGCAATCAGCCCCAGCATTTT.

The CDR3 nucleotides read TGTGCCAGCAGCTTATGGAATGAAAAACTGTTTTTT. It encodes CASSLWNEKLFF. The chain has TRBV7-9 and TRBJ1-4; D remains ambiguous. The CDR3 spans 12 residues. From germline, CDR1 is SEHNR and CDR2 FQNEAQ (reference sequence). V lost 2 bases and J 5 bases, leaving 3 bases between the germline ends.

This chain connects TRBV28 to TRBJ2-7; the match to TRBD1 covers 9 bases. CDR1 is MDHEN, CDR2 SYDVKM, per germline. J gave up 6 bases and V 8 bases, and 8 bases lay outside the gene matches. This CDR3 comprises 13 residues. CDR3 nucleotides: TGTGCCAGCGGAACAGGGGGCTTTGGCGAGCAGTACTTC. It codes for CASGTGGFGEQYF.

The V gene is TRBV2, the J gene TRBJ2-1, with TRBD2 matching over 8 bases. V gave up 6 bases and J gave up 4 bases; unmatched junction bases: 8. CDR1 SNHLY and CDR2 FYNNEI come from the germline V gene. The CDR3 runs to 15 residues. The CDR3 DNA reads as TGTGCCAGCAGACCCGGGACTAGGGGGTACAATGAGCAGTTCTTC. Translating it yields CASRPGTRGYNEQFF.

This sequence joins TRBV3-1 (or the pseudogene TRBV3-2) and TRBJ2-3; 9 bases align to TRBD2. The germline CDR1 and CDR2 sequences are LGHDT and YNNKEL (reference sequence). V shed 4 bases, J shed 1 base, and the junction held 6 bases outside the gene matches. The CDR3 runs 16 residues. Here the CDR3 reads CASSLPTSGRTDTQYF. The CDR3 DNA reads as TGTGCCAGCAGCCTACCGACTAGCGGCCGCACAGATACGCAGTATTTT.

V usage is TRBV2 and J usage is TRBJ1-6; no clear D gene. Germline CDR1 is SNHLY and CDR2 is FYNNEI. Trimming took 1 base from V and 5 from J, leaving 12 bases between them. The CDR3 extends over 16 amino acids. Written as DNA, the CDR3 is TGTGCCAGCAGTGAAGAAGCGACAAATAATAATTCACCCCTCCACTTT. Translating it yields CASSEEATNNNSPLHF. The full variable domain, its missing parts supplied by reference TRBV2 and TRBJ1-6, is EPEVTQTPSHQVTQMGQEVILRCVPISNHLYFYWYRQILGQKVEFLVSFYNNEISEKSEIFDDQFSVERPDGSNFTLKIRSTKLEDSAMYFCASSEEATNNNSPLHFGNGTRLTVT.

The chain couples TRBV7-2 to TRBJ2-7; TRBD2 agrees at 7 bases. This CDR3 region has 15 residues. The V segment lost 6 bases and the J segment 6 bases; nucleotides outside the gene matches: 14. Germline V gene data show CDR1 as SGHTA and CDR2 as FQGNSA. CDR3 loop: CASSNGRPGSGEQYF. The CDR3 coding sequence is TGTGCCAGCAGTAACGGGAGGCCCGGTTCGGGCGAGCAGTACTTC.

This clone was detected only a few times. The chain joins TRBV28 to TRBJ2-7; tentatively, D is TRBD1 (5 bases). Germline V CDR1 and CDR2: MDHEN, SYDVKM. The CDR3 spans 12 residues. V lost 2 bases and J lost 3, with 5 bases in between. The CDR3 loop is CASSLDSYEQYF. CDR3 DNA sequence: TGTGCCAGCAGTTTAGACAGCTACGAGCAGTACTTC.

The V and J genes are TRBV7-8 and TRBJ2-3, with 11 bases identical to TRBD2. J was trimmed by 6 bases and V by 0 bases; bases with no gene match: 8. CDR1 and CDR2 (germline): SGHVS, FQNEAQ. The CDR3 length is 17 residues. CDR3 in amino acids: CASSLAASGGRRDTQYF. The DNA for the CDR3 is TGTGCCAGCAGCTTAGCGGCTAGCGGGGGGCGAAGGGATACGCAGTATTTT.

The rearrangement uses TRBV29-1 and TRBJ1-4; D might be TRBD1 (6 bases). The CDR3 sequence is 14 residues long. Germline V gene sequence: CDR1 SQVTM, CDR2 ANQGSEA. The germline V and J ends were trimmed by 6 bases and 8 bases, with 19 bases remaining between them. CDR3 in amino acids: CSVPVPGAGEKLFF. CDR3 bases: TGCAGCGTCCCGGTCCCGGGGGCGGGAGAAAAACTGTTTTTT.